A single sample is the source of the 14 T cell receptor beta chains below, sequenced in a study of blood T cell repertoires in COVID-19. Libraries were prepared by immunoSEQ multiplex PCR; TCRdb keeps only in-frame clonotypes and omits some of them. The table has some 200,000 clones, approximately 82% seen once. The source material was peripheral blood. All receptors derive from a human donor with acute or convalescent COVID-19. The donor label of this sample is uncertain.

The CDR3 here is CASSQGLAGEDEQYF. CDR3 bases: TGTGCCAGCAGCCAAGGACTAGCGGGAGAAGACGAGCAGTACTTC. V usage is TRBV4-2 and J usage is TRBJ2-7, with TRBD2 matching 12 bases. CDR1 is LGHNA, CDR2 YNFKEQ, per germline. The CDR3 contains 15 residues. The V and J ends lost 1 base and 5 bases, in that order; junction bases with no gene match: 3.

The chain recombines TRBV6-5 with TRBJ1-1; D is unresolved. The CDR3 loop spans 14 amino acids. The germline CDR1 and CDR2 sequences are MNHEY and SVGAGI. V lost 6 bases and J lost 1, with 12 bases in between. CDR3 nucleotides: TGTGCCAGCAGAATTTACTTCGGGAACACTGAAGCTTTCTTT. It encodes CASRIYFGNTEAFF.

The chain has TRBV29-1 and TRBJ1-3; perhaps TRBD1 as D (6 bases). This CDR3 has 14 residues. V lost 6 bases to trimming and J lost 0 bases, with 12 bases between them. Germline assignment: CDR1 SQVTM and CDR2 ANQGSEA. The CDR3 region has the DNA TGCAGCGTCCTAACGGACAGCTCTGGAAACACCATATATTTT. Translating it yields CSVLTDSSGNTIYF.

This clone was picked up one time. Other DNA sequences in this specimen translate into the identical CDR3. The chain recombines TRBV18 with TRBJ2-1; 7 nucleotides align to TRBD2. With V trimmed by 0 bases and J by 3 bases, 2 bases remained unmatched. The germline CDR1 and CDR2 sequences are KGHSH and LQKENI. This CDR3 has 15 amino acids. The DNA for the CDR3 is TGTGCCAGCTCACCACCCGCTAGCGGCTACAATGAGCAGTTCTTC. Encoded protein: CASSPPASGYNEQFF.

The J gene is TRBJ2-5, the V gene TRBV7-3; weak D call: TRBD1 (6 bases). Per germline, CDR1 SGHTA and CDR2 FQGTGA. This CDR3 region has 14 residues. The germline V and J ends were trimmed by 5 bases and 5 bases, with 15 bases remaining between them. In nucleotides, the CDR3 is TGTGCCAGCAGCCCGGGACACAGCTGGGAGACCCAGTACTTC. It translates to CASSPGHSWETQYF.

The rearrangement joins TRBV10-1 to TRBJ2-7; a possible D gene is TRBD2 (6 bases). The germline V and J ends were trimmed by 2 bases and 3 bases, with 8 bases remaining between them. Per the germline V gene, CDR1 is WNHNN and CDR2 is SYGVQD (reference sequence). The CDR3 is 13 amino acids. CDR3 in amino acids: CASSEGLFYEQYF. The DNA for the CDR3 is TGCGCCAGCAGTGAGGGACTATTCTACGAGCAGTACTTC.

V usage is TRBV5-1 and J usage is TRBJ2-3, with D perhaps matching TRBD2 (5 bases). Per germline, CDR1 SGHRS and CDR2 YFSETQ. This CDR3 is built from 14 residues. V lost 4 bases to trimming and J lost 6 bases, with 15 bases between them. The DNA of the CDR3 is TGCGCCAGCAGCGCGGGTAGGCGACCGGATACGCAGTATTTT. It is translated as CASSAGRRPDTQYF.

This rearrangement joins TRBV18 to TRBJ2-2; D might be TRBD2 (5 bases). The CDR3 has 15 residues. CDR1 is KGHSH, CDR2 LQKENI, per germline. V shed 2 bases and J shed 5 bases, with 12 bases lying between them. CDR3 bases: TGTGCCAGCTCACCAATCCTAGCCGGGACCGGGGAGCTGTTTTTT. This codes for CASSPILAGTGELFF.

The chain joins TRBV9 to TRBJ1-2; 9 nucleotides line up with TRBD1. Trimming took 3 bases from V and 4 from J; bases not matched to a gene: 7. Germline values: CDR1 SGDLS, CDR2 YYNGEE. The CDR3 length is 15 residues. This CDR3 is CASSATGQGLYGYTF. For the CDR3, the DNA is TGTGCCAGCAGCGCCACGGGACAGGGTCTCTATGGCTACACCTTC.

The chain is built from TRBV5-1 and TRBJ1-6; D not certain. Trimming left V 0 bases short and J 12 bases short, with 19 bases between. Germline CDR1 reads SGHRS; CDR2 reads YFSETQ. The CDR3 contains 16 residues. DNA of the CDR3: TGCGCCAGCAGCTTGGCCGGAACAGACCAGCCCTTACCCCTCCACTTT. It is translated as CASSLAGTDQPLPLHF.

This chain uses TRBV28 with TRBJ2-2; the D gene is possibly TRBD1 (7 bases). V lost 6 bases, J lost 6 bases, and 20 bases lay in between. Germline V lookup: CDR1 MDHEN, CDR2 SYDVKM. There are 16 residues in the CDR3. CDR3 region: CASSLAGTAMAGELFF. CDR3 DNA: TGTGCCAGCAGCCTCGCGGGGACAGCTATGGCCGGGGAGCTGTTTTTT.

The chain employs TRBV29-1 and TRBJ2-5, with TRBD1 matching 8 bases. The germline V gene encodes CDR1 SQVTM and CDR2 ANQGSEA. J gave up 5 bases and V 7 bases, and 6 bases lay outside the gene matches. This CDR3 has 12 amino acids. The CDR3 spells CSAGSGGETQYF. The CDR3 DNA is TGCAGCGCTGGCTCAGGGGGCGAGACCCAGTACTTC.

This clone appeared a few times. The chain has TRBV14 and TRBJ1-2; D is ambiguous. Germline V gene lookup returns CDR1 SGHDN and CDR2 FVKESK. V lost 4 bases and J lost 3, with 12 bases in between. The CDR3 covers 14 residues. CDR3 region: CASSPLASYYGYTF. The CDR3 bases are TGTGCCAGCAGCCCCCTCGCGAGTTACTATGGCTACACCTTC.

CDR3 sequence reads: CATLLNTGELFF. CDR3 in DNA: TGTGCCACCCTTTTGAACACCGGGGAGCTGTTTTTT. This rearrangement joins TRBV19 to TRBJ2-2; D not certain. CDR3 length equals 12 residues. V lost 10 bases and J 1 base, leaving 7 bases between the germline ends. Germline loops: CDR1 LNHDA, CDR2 SQIVND (reference sequence). The whole variable domain, remainder taken from reference TRBV19 and TRBJ2-2, is DGGITQSPKYLFRKEGQNVTLSCEQNLNHDAMYWYRQDPGQGLRLIYYSQIVNDFQKGDIAEGYSVSREKKESFPLTVTSAQKNPTAFYLCATLLNTGELFFGEGSRLTVL.